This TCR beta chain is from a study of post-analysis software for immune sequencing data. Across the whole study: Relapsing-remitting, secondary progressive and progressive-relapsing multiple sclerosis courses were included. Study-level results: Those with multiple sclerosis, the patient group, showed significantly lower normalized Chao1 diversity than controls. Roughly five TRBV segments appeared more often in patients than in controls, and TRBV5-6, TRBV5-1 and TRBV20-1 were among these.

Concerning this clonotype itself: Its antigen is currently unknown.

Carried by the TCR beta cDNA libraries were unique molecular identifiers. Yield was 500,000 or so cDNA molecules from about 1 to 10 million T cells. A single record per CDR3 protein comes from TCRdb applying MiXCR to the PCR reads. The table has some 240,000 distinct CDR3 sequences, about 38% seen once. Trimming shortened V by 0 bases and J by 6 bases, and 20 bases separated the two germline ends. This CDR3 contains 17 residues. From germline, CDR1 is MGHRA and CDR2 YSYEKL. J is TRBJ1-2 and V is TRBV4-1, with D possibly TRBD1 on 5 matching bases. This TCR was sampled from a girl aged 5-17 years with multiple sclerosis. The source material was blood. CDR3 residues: CASSQEDSPDARDGYTF. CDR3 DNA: TGCGCCAGCAGCCAAGAAGACAGTCCTGATGCGCGAGATGGCTACACCTTC.